Presented here are 31 T cell receptor beta chains from one specimen sequenced in a study of blood T cells in healthy people across ages. Together with a sample-barcoded 5' primer, a J-beta primer mix was included in a second PCR lasting about 7 to 11 cycles. TCRdb re-called the 5' RACE reads with MiXCR, one entry per CDR3 protein. The sample has more than 900,000 distinct CDR3 sequences, under 30% seen once. In addition, the sample was reused for a study of T cells of mothers and their children.

Material: blood. The source is a girl aged 2 to 9 in good health.

On this clonotype itself: One junction end does not reproduce the germline sequence, and a read error may be involved. The chain employs TRBV12-5 and TRBJ1-1, with TRBD1 matching 7 bases. Per the germline V gene, CDR1 is LGHNT and CDR2 is FRNRAP. This CDR3 is built from 13 residues. In DNA, the CDR3 is TGTGCTAGTGGTATGACAGGGAACGCTGAAGCTTTCTTT. Protein: CASGMTGNAEAFF.

This clonotype turned up a few times. This chain uses TRBV29-1 with TRBJ1-2; D might be TRBD1 (6 bases). The CDR3 sequence is 11 residues long. The germline gives CDR1 SQVTM, CDR2 ANQGSEA. Trimming cost V 1 base and J 8 bases, with 8 bases left between them. This chain's CDR3 is CSVEVGAGYTF. The CDR3 nucleotides read TGCAGCGTTGAAGTGGGGGCCGGCTACACCTTC.

CDR3 coding DNA: TGTGCCAGCAGCTTCGAATTTACTGGCTACACCTTC. Protein product: CASSFEFTGYTF. This chain joins TRBV5-8 and TRBJ1-2; D call uncertain. V shed 2 bases and J shed 7 bases, with 9 bases lying between them. The length of the CDR3 is 12 residues. CDR1 is SGHTS and CDR2 is YDEGEE in the germline V gene.

A few counts support this clonotype. V is TRBV5-1 and J is TRBJ2-7, with TRBD1 identical over 10 bases. Germline CDR1 reads SGHRS; CDR2 reads YFSETQ. The CDR3 extends over 14 amino acids. The junction had 6 bases not matched to a gene; V was cut back by 3 bases and J by 6 bases. The CDR3 DNA reads as TGCGCCAGCAGCTACGGGACAGGGGTGAGCGAGCAGTACTTC. Residues: CASSYGTGVSEQYF.

The chain links TRBV4-2 to TRBJ2-5; TRBD2 agrees at 8 bases. The CDR3 has 17 residues. V shed 0 bases, J shed 5 bases, and the junction held 11 bases outside the gene matches. Looked up from germline, CDR1 is LGHNA and CDR2 is YNFKEQ. DNA for the CDR3: TGTGCCAGCAGCCAAGAAGTCCTCAGCGGGGGTTGGGAGACCCAGTACTTC. The encoded protein is CASSQEVLSGGWETQYF.

The gene calls are TRBV7-9 and TRBJ1-1; perhaps TRBD1 as D (5 bases). V lost 5 bases to trimming and J lost 2 bases, with 12 bases between them. This CDR3 has 14 amino acids. Germline V CDR1 and CDR2: SEHNR, FQNEAQ (reference sequence). The CDR3 protein is CASSGGTSNTEAFF. CDR3 DNA: TGTGCCAGCAGCGGTGGGACTTCTAACACTGAAGCTTTCTTT.

This clonotype was observed a handful of times. The chain couples TRBV5-1 to TRBJ2-1, with D perhaps matching TRBD2 (7 bases). Germline assignment: CDR1 SGHRS and CDR2 YFSETQ. CDR3 size: 15 residues. V dropped 4 bases and J dropped 6 bases, with 17 bases sitting between them. The CDR3 DNA reads as TGCGCCAGCAGCCCAGGACTAGGACAGAGCAATGAGCAGTTCTTC. Translating it yields CASSPGLGQSNEQFF.

This clonotype was detected only a few times. The chain uses TRBV12-3 or TRBV12-4 and TRBJ1-5, with 7 bases lining up with TRBD1. The CDR3 is made up of 15 amino acids. V lost 2 bases to trimming and J lost 0 bases; unmatched junction nucleotides: 1. The CDR3 here is CASSLRDSSNQPQHF. CDR3 DNA: TGTGCCAGCAGTTTACGGGACAGTAGCAATCAGCCCCAGCATTTT.

V gene TRBV9 combines with J gene TRBJ2-1; D is tentatively TRBD1 or TRBD2 (6 bases each). Trimming left V 0 bases short and J 6 bases short, with 13 bases between. Germline values: CDR1 SGDLS, CDR2 YYNGEE. There are 15 residues in the CDR3. CDR3 sequence (DNA): TGTGCCAGCAGCGTAGAGGAAGGGGGGACCAATGAGCAGTTCTTC. Amino acids: CASSVEEGGTNEQFF.

In this sample, this clonotype turned up a few times. The chain carries TRBV4-1 and TRBJ2-5; TRBD2 matches 12 bases. This CDR3 is 18 amino acids long. V lost 4 bases to trimming and J lost 4 bases; unmatched junction nucleotides: 13. The germline V gene encodes CDR1 MGHRA and CDR2 YSYEKL. The CDR3 DNA reads TGCGCCAGCAGCCCTACCCTAGCGGGGGGGCTGTATGGAGAGACCCAGTACTTC. The encoded protein is CASSPTLAGGLYGETQYF.

This clonotype has only a few counts. The rearrangement joins TRBV7-9 to TRBJ2-2, with a tentative D call TRBD1 (5 bases). CDR1 is SEHNR, CDR2 FQNEAQ, per germline (reference sequence). V was clipped by 9 bases and J by 4 bases, with 24 bases between them. This CDR3 is built from 17 residues. This chain's CDR3 is CASSDLDSQVPTGELFF. CDR3 bases: TGTGCCAGTTCCGACCTAGATTCACAGGTTCCCACCGGGGAGCTGTTTTTT.

The chain couples TRBV20-1 to TRBJ2-1; a possible D gene is TRBD2 (6 bases). From germline, CDR1 is DFQATT and CDR2 SNEGSKA (reference sequence). V shed 1 base and J shed 1 base, with 23 bases lying between them. The CDR3 has 19 residues. The CDR3 is CSARALSGGEAGSYNEQFF. As DNA, the CDR3 is TGCAGTGCTAGAGCTTTATCAGGCGGGGAGGCAGGATCCTACAATGAGCAGTTCTTC.

The chain recombines TRBV4-1 with TRBJ2-5; D is perhaps TRBD2 (6 bases). The end of the DNA fits TRBJ2-7 better, so the J call may be wrong. Germline CDR1 reads MGHRA; CDR2 reads YSYEKL. The CDR3 totals 15 residues. The CDR3: CASSQGWSGRGEQYF. The CDR3 region has the DNA TGCGCCAGCAGCCAAGGCTGGTCCGGGAGAGGCGAGCAGTACTTC.

The gene calls are TRBV15 and TRBJ2-5; TRBD1 agrees at 8 bases. CDR3 size: 15 residues. CDR1 and CDR2 (germline): LNHNV, YYDKDF (reference sequence). Unmatched junction bases numbered 5, after V lost 3 bases and J lost 2 bases. The CDR3 DNA reads TGTGCCACCAGCAGTGGACAGGGAGCTCAAGAGACCCAGTACTTC. Translated, it gives CATSSGQGAQETQYF. The full variable domain, rest sourced from reference TRBV15 and TRBJ2-5, is DAMVIQNPRYQVTQFGKPVTLSCSQTLNHNVMYWYQQKSSQAPKLLFHYYDKDFNNEADTPDNFQSRRPNTSFCFLDIRSPGLGDTAMYLCATSSGQGAQETQYFGPGTRLLVL.

J is TRBJ2-1 and V is TRBV28, with D unresolved. Germline V gene sequence: CDR1 MDHEN, CDR2 SYDVKM. This CDR3 is built from 16 residues. V lost 5 bases, J lost 0 bases, and 14 bases lay in between. CDR3 amino acids: CASSRSSASSYNEQFF. The CDR3 coding sequence is TGTGCCAGCAGTCGTAGCTCTGCTAGCTCCTACAATGAGCAGTTCTTC.

The gene calls are TRBV10-3 and TRBJ2-2, with 9 bases lining up with TRBD2. The V segment lost 10 bases and the J segment 3 bases; nucleotides outside the gene matches: 12. The CDR3 extends over 16 amino acids. Germline CDR1 and CDR2: ENHRY and SYGVKD. The CDR3 DNA reads as TGTGCCACCCTGAGCCAGCGGGAGGAACACACCGGGGAGCTGTTTTTT. Translation gives CATLSQREEHTGELFF.

Comments on this clonotype: An end of the junction differs from the germline gene, which may be a read error. V gene TRBV7-2 combines with J gene TRBJ2-3; TRBD2 matches 8 bases. CDR1 and CDR2 (germline): SGHTA, FQGNSA. The length of the CDR3 is 18 residues. CDR3 bases: TGTGCCAGCAGCTTAGTGCCCCCCAGCGGGGGTTCTACAGACACGCAGTATTTT. Amino acid sequence: CASSLVPPSGGSTDTQYF.

CDR3 sequence reads: CASSLGEGFIDEQFF. In nucleotides, the CDR3 is TGTGCCAGCAGCCTCGGGGAGGGGTTTATCGATGAGCAGTTCTTC. V gene TRBV12-3 or TRBV12-4 combines with J gene TRBJ2-1; TRBD2 matches 7 bases. After removal of 6 bases from V and 8 bases from J, the junction contained 13 bases not matched to a gene. The CDR3 totals 15 residues.

The chain couples TRBV4-2 to TRBJ2-3, with 8 bases lining up with TRBD2. The CDR3 spans 17 residues. V lost 3 bases to trimming and J lost 2 bases; unmatched junction nucleotides: 10. The germline gives CDR1 LGHNA, CDR2 YNFKEQ. CDR3 loop: CASSHRGGPDFTDTQYF. CDR3 coding DNA: TGTGCCAGCAGCCATCGGGGGGGACCGGACTTCACAGATACGCAGTATTTT.

V usage is TRBV5-1 and J usage is TRBJ2-1; 7 nucleotides match TRBD2. Per the germline V gene, CDR1 is SGHRS and CDR2 is YFSETQ. With V trimmed by 0 bases and J by 5 bases, 8 bases remained unmatched. The CDR3 extends over 16 amino acids. Here the CDR3 DNA reads TGCGCCAGCAGCTTGGTCGGGGGAGGGCCTAACAATGAGCAGTTCTTC. Translated, it gives CASSLVGGGPNNEQFF. The whole variable domain, filled in from reference TRBV5-1 and TRBJ2-1, reads KAGVTQTPRYLIKTRGQQVTLSCSPISGHRSVSWYQQTPGQGLQFLFEYFSETQRNKGNFPGRFSGRQFSNSRSEMNVSTLELGDSALYLCASSLVGGGPNNEQFFGPGTRLTVL.

This clonotype was found a few times. V gene TRBV5-1 combines with J gene TRBJ2-4, with unresolved D. The V end lost 0 bases, the J end lost 2 bases, and 12 bases lay between the germline ends. The CDR3 consists of 16 residues. The germline gives CDR1 SGHRS, CDR2 YFSETQ. This CDR3 is CASSLEHELSKNIQYF. The CDR3 nucleotides are TGCGCCAGCAGCTTGGAACACGAGTTGTCCAAAAACATTCAGTACTTC.

The rearrangement joins TRBV9 to TRBJ1-1; D possibly corresponds to TRBD1 (5 bases). The CDR3 has 14 residues. Germline V gene sequence: CDR1 SGDLS, CDR2 YYNGEE. With 0 bases removed from V and 3 bases from J, the gap between germline ends came to 9 bases. CDR3 amino acids: CASSVVRGDTEAFF. In DNA, the CDR3 is TGTGCCAGCAGCGTAGTTCGGGGGGACACTGAAGCTTTCTTT.

This clonotype was found a few times. The chain links TRBV19 to TRBJ1-5; TRBD1 matches at 7 bases. The germline CDR1 and CDR2 sequences are LNHDA and SQIVND (reference sequence). This CDR3 comprises 14 residues. Unmatched junction bases numbered 7, after V lost 6 bases and J lost 5 bases. CDR3 DNA sequence: TGTGCCAGTAGCATCGACAGGGCAGATCAGCCCCAGCATTTT. Its protein product is CASSIDRADQPQHF.

The gene calls are TRBV20-1 and TRBJ2-5, with 9 bases that match TRBD1. Trimming cost V 5 bases and J 4 bases; bases outside gene matches: 5. The CDR3 is made up of 13 amino acids. Germline V gene sequence: CDR1 DFQATT, CDR2 SNEGSKA (reference sequence). CDR3 residues: CSAHRGRRETQYF. CDR3 nucleotide sequence: TGCAGTGCTCACAGGGGGCGGAGAGAGACCCAGTACTTC.

The gene calls are TRBV27 and TRBJ1-5; D gene uncertain. Per germline, CDR1 MNHEY and CDR2 SMNVEV (reference sequence). V was shortened by 4 bases and J by 4 bases, with 17 bases between the two germline ends. This CDR3 has 16 residues. This CDR3 reads CASSSSPGLGNQPQHF. DNA of the CDR3: TGTGCCAGCAGTTCCTCCCCTGGGCTGGGGAATCAGCCCCAGCATTTT.

V and J are TRBV28 and TRBJ2-3, with D tentatively TRBD2 (5 bases). Trimming pared 6 bases from V and 6 bases from J, leaving 13 bases between. The germline V gene has CDR1 MDHEN and CDR2 SYDVKM. The CDR3 has 13 residues. CDR3 sequence: CASRAYSADTQYF. For the CDR3, the DNA is TGTGCCAGCAGGGCTTATAGCGCGGATACGCAGTATTTT.

This chain uses TRBV7-2 with TRBJ2-5; 7 positions match TRBD2. J lost 1 base, V lost 3 bases, and 8 bases had no gene match. The CDR3 spans 16 residues. Germline values: CDR1 SGHTA, CDR2 FQGNSA. The CDR3 here is CASSLGGVGFQETQYF. The CDR3 DNA reads as TGTGCCAGCAGCTTGGGAGGGGTGGGGTTCCAAGAGACCCAGTACTTC.

This clonotype was found a few times. The rearrangement uses TRBV27 and TRBJ2-7, with 8 positions matching TRBD2. Germline CDR1 is MNHEY and CDR2 is SMNVEV (reference sequence). After removal of 4 bases from V and 5 bases from J, the junction contained 16 bases not matched to a gene. The CDR3 covers 17 residues. CDR3 in amino acids: CASSSASAGVHQDEQYF. The DNA of the CDR3 is TGTGCCAGCAGTTCTGCCTCAGCGGGAGTTCATCAGGACGAGCAGTACTTC.

The rearrangement joins TRBV24-1 to TRBJ2-5; possibly TRBD2 for D (7 bases). Gene TRBJ2-1 matches the end of the DNA better, so the J call may be wrong. The CDR3 has 11 amino acids. The germline V gene encodes CDR1 KGHDR and CDR2 SFDVKD. CDR3 sequence (DNA): TGTGCCGCTGGGGGGGCCGGTGAGCAGTTCTTC. This translates into CAAGGAGEQFF.

This clonotype was seen only a few times. The chain couples TRBV28 to TRBJ2-7; 11 nucleotides align to TRBD2. CDR1 is MDHEN, CDR2 SYDVKM, per germline. The CDR3 has 14 residues. Trimming cost V 4 bases and J 4 bases; bases outside gene matches: 3. The CDR3: CASSSTSGDYEQYF. Written as DNA, the CDR3 is TGTGCCAGCAGTTCGACTAGCGGGGATTACGAGCAGTACTTC.

The V and J genes are TRBV29-1 and TRBJ2-1; 8 nucleotides align to TRBD2. Trimming at V came to 3 bases and at J to 4 bases, leaving 5 bases not matched to a gene. There are 14 residues in the CDR3. Per the germline V gene, CDR1 is SQVTM and CDR2 is ANQGSEA. The CDR3 coding sequence is TGCAGCGTTGACGGGCGGGAGGATTACAATGAGCAGTTCTTC. Translation gives CSVDGREDYNEQFF.